This record looks at one TCR beta chain sequence and its context. This clonotype was seen many times. Its antigen remains undetermined. No much larger clonotype is one base removed from it; base qualities were not supplied. Amplification of TCR beta CDR3 regions was carried out from RNA transcripts. For the first round of RT-PCR on the TCR CDR3, the HTBI primer set was used together with the Qiagen OneStep RT-PCR kit. Libraries were constructed in a second round of multiplex PCR, after which size selection and purification were performed. The libraries were sequenced on an Illumina HiSeq2000 using paired-end 100 bp reads. The paper's processing steps were these. SOAPnuke was used to process the raw data, with reads discarded if the reads contained adapters or uncalled bases, had a mean Phred below 15, or lacked an exact constant-primer or identifier match. COPE v1.2.5 was used to merge high-quality paired reads, and clonotypes were defined as unique nucleotide sequences. MiTCR v1.1 was used to align clonotypes to the IMGT TRBV, TRBD and TRBJ reference segments. Only V-J combinations with frequency above 0.0001, covering about 99% of repertoires, were analysed. A TCS score was defined as the ratio between F50 (clonal expansion) and ExV (chaos), using BLOSUM62-based TCRdist between CDR3 peptides within each V-J. Welch's t-statistics and random forest reduced around 520 V-J features to 13, which were used in a naive Bayes classifier (R e1071). TCRdb redid the processing of the public reads, applying fastp at Q25 and MiXCR, and retained in-frame beta chains. A single entry per CDR3 protein holds the most common genes and DNA from its merged rows. These V and J calls derive from TCRdb rather than the authors' analysis. The sample has about 320,000 distinct CDR3 sequences on record, 16% of them singletons. Approximately 33% of the sample goes to the ten largest clones.

A patient counted as having stable Graves' hyperthyroidism if no progression to ophthalmopathy occurred over 18 months of follow-up. Hyperthyroidism patients were newly diagnosed, had a disease duration of under 2 months, and were aged 18 to 65 years. The study excluded patients with uncontrolled infections, other autoimmune diseases, pregnancy or lactation. Diagnoses were based on clinical symptoms, serum thyroxine and TRAb, thyroid ultrasound and orbital computed tomography. PBMCs were isolated from approximately 10 ml of fresh peripheral blood by Ficoll-Paque density gradient centrifugation. Total RNA was extracted with Trizol reagent, and quality was checked on an Agilent 2100 Bioanalyzer. This sample stems from a study of T cells in Graves' hyperthyroidism and ophthalmopathy (dated by TCRdb to the late 2010s). Describing the broader study: Peripheral blood was collected at initial diagnosis, before any treatment. TCR V-J signatures able to tell the groups apart were searched for in a discovery cohort of some 100 patients, of whom fewer than 45 had Graves' ophthalmopathy and roughly 59 had stable Graves' hyperthyroidism. An independent validation cohort of 18 to 20 hyperthyroidism patients and 17 patients who later progressed to ophthalmopathy tested prospective prediction of ophthalmopathy. The approximately 95 discovery patients were divided at random into training and test sets in a 7:3 ratio. Thyroid tissue and blood T-cell repertoires from six Graves' hyperthyroidism patients were also compared in the study. Once sampling was done, hyperthyroidism patients were given methimazole at a starting dose of 30 mg daily, whereas ophthalmopathy patients were given high-dose intravenous methylprednisolone. According to the paper, TCR Vbeta CDR3 sequencing was carried out on more than 120 peripheral blood samples, which came from fewer than 50 ophthalmopathy, about 75 hyperthyroidism and about 17 progressor patients.

CDR1 and CDR2 are drawn from the germline V gene (reference sequence): DFQATT, SNEGSKA. From V the trimming removes 5 bases and from J it removes 3 bases, while the gene matches leave 15 bases of the junction unaccounted for. From cysteine to phenylalanine, the CDR3 is 17 amino acids long. Solely the CDR3 DNA is kept, with 51 bases framed from the first base. Broader findings and caveats from the paper: During validation, the model predicted progression to ophthalmopathy a median of around 7 months ahead of onset, with 60% to 71% sensitivity and almost 75% specificity. Sample size was not statistically predetermined, and blinding of investigators to group allocation was not performed. In cross-validation, a model built on a 13 V-J signature told ophthalmopathy apart from stable hyperthyroidism with approximately 90% sensitivity and around 84% specificity, and in testing the same model reached 80%/75%. Most expanded thyroid clonotypes (frequency above 0.001) were also detected in blood, a finding suggesting that blood repertoires may reflect thyroid immune responses.

The chain couples TRBV20-1 to TRBJ2-5, with TRBD2 identical over 10 junction bases. This clonotype was sampled from a man aged 25-45 years with Graves' hyperthyroidism. Material for sequencing was blood. At the DNA level, the sequence is TGCAGTGCTCCCCCCCGCCCCGGGACTAGCGTCAAAGAGACCCAGTACTTC. Its amino acids are CSAPPRPGTSVKETQYF.